This note documents a single T cell receptor (beta chain) sequence. This specimen belongs to a study of T-cell memory formation after mild COVID-19. MiXCR, run by TCRdb on the 5' RACE reads, gives a single entry per CDR3 protein. Of 350,000 to 450,000 distinct CDR3 sequences listed, 15% to 20% are singletons. There are 14 residues in the CDR3. Trimming removed 0 bases at V and 3 bases at J, with 3 bases between. Germline loops: CDR1 MGHRA, CDR2 YSYEKL. The TCR was taken from an adult woman who had mild COVID-19 (a few samples of this study predate the infection). Cell type and time point are not known. The sample consisted of PBMCs or a T cell subset sorted from them (not recorded which). This chain links TRBV4-1 with TRBJ2-6; D is ambiguous. The CDR3 protein is CASSQDHGANVLTF. The DNA for the CDR3 is TGCGCCAGCAGCCAAGATCATGGGGCCAACGTCCTGACTTTC.